Presented here are 2 T cell receptor beta chains from one specimen sequenced in a study of T cell responses to AZD1222 COVID-19 vaccine. The protocol was immunoSEQ multiplex PCR, while the TCRdb copy is restricted to in-frame clones and leaves out a portion. The table records about 92,000 clones, around 86% of them present only once. The starting material was peripheral blood, obtained on day 0 of AZD1222 vaccination. The receptors stem from an adult in good health.

A single count supports this clone. The rearrangement uses TRBV6-5 and TRBJ1-6, with D uncertain. The CDR3 totals 13 residues. In germline, CDR1 is MNHEY, CDR2 SVGAGI. V dropped 3 bases and J dropped 8 bases, with 8 bases sitting between them. The CDR3 coding sequence is TGTGCCAGCAGTTATGGAGCGGATTCACCCCTCCACTTT. Protein sequence: CASSYGADSPLHF.

The rearrangement links TRBV3-1 (or the pseudogene TRBV3-2) to TRBJ2-3; D may be TRBD1 (6 bases). V was cut by 6 bases and J by 2 bases, with 15 bases left in between. The CDR3 is 15 amino acids. Germline V gene sequence: CDR1 LGHDT, CDR2 YNNKEL (reference sequence). DNA of the CDR3: TGTGCCAGCAGTTATGGACAGCCCGACACAGATACGCAGTATTTT. This codes for CASSYGQPDTDTQYF.